Shown below are 8 T cell receptor beta chains from a single sample sequenced in a study of blood T cell repertoires in COVID-19. The data were produced by immunoSEQ multiplex PCR, yet TCRdb's version contains in-frame clones alone and is incomplete. This sample has over 120,000 clones, with about 80% found just once. Sample: peripheral blood. The source is a woman aged 60-75 years with acute or convalescent COVID-19.

CDR3: CASSDTGATNIQYF. In DNA, the CDR3 is TGCGCCAGCAGTGACACAGGGGCGACAAACATTCAGTACTTC. The V gene is TRBV5-1, the J gene TRBJ2-4, with 7 positions matching TRBD1. This CDR3 is built from 14 residues. Losses at the gene ends were 5 bases for V and 6 bases for J; bases not matched to a gene: 8. CDR1 SGHRS and CDR2 YFSETQ come from the germline V gene.

The V and J genes are TRBV18 and TRBJ1-5, with D unresolved. With 2 bases removed from V and 8 bases from J, the gap between germline ends came to 10 bases. The CDR3 sequence is 13 residues long. Germline V gene lookup returns CDR1 KGHSH and CDR2 LQKENI. CDR3 nucleotides: TGTGCCAGCTCACCAGAGAGCCATAAGCCCCAGCATTTT. Its translation: CASSPESHKPQHF. The full variable domain, in which reference TRBV18 and TRBJ1-5 provide the parts outside the CDR3, is NAGVMQNPRHLVRRRGQEARLRCSPMKGHSHVYWYRQLPEEGLKFMVYLQKENIIDESGMPKERFSAEFPKEGPSILRIQQVVRGDSAAYFCASSPESHKPQHFGDGTRLSIL.

This rearrangement joins TRBV10-3 to TRBJ2-1; D perhaps matches TRBD2 (6 bases). V dropped 6 bases and J dropped 4 bases, with 13 bases sitting between them. CDR1 is ENHRY, CDR2 SYGVKD, per germline. The CDR3 is 14 amino acids. CDR3 bases: TGTGCCATCAGATCAAGCGGGCCTTACAATGAGCAGTTCTTC. Protein: CAIRSSGPYNEQFF.

There are a few counts of this clone. V is TRBV9 and J is TRBJ2-1; 11 bases match TRBD2. The CDR3 spans 16 residues. With 3 bases clipped from V and 9 bases from J, the junction kept 11 bases outside the gene matches. The germline V gene has CDR1 SGDLS and CDR2 YYNGEE. Here the CDR3 reads CASSALGGLAGGEQFF. CDR3 nucleotides: TGTGCCAGCAGCGCATTAGGTGGGCTAGCGGGAGGTGAGCAGTTCTTC. Supplemented by reference TRBV9 and TRBJ2-1, the full variable domain reads DSGVTQTPKHLITATGQRVTLRCSPRSGDLSVYWYQQSLDQGLQFLIQYYNGEERAKGNILERFSAQQFPDLHSELNLSSLELGDSALYFCASSALGGLAGGEQFFGPGTRLTVL.

V is TRBV5-1 and J is TRBJ1-1, with D maybe TRBD1 (6 bases). V shed 0 bases and J shed 7 bases, with 13 bases lying between them. This CDR3 contains 14 residues. The germline V gene has CDR1 SGHRS and CDR2 YFSETQ. Here the CDR3 reads CASSLGAGTLEAFF. In DNA form, the CDR3 reads TGCGCCAGCAGCTTGGGAGCTGGGACACTTGAAGCTTTCTTT.

The chain has TRBV28 and TRBJ2-7; D is perhaps TRBD1 (6 bases). The CDR3 sequence is 13 residues long. Between the trimmed V and J ends, which lost 5 bases and 2 bases, there was a span of 10 bases. CDR1 is MDHEN and CDR2 is SYDVKM in the germline V gene. CDR3 DNA: TGTGCCAGCAGTAGGACAGCGGCCTACGAGCAGTACTTC. Its protein is CASSRTAAYEQYF. The variable domain in full, with the rest retrieved from reference TRBV28 and TRBJ2-7, is DVKVTQSSRYLVKRTGEKVFLECVQDMDHENMFWYRQDPGLGLRLIYFSYDVKMKEKGDIPEGYSVSREKKERFSLILESASTNQTSMYLCASSRTAAYEQYFGPGTRLTVT.

The chain joins TRBV2 to TRBJ1-4; D is perhaps TRBD1 (5 bases). The CDR3 loop spans 14 amino acids. Looked up from germline, CDR1 is SNHLY and CDR2 is FYNNEI. Between the trimmed V and J ends, which lost 6 bases and 8 bases, there was a span of 16 bases. The CDR3 is CASSITGRWEKLFF. Written as DNA, the CDR3 is TGTGCCAGCAGCATAACAGGCCGGTGGGAAAAACTGTTTTTT.

This clone has more than one count but fewer than ten. The rearrangement uses TRBV30 and TRBJ2-1; 12 bases fit TRBD2. CDR3 length equals 19 residues. The V gene end was trimmed by 2 bases and the J gene end by 0 bases; junction bases not matched to a gene: 11. Germline CDR1 GTSNPN, CDR2 SVGIG (reference sequence). CDR3 coding DNA: TGTGCCTGGAGTCCCATGACTAGCGGGAGTCTCCGCTCCTACAATGAGCAGTTCTTC. Translated, it gives CAWSPMTSGSLRSYNEQFF.